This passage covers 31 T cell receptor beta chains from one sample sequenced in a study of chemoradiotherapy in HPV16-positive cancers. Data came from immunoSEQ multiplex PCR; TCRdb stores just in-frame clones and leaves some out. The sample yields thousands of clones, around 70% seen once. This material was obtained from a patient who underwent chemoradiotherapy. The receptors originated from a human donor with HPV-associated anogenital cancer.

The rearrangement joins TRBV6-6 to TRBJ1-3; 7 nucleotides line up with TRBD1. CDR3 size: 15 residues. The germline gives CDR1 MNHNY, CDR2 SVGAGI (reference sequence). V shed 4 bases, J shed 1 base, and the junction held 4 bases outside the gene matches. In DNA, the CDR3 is TGTGCCAGCAGTTCCGGGACAGCATCTGGAAACACCATATATTTT. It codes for CASSSGTASGNTIYF.

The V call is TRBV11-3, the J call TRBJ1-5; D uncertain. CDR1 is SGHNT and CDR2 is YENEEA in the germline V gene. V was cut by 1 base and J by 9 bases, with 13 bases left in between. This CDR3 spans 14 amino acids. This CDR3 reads CASSLGEATRPQHF. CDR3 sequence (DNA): TGTGCCAGCAGCTTAGGGGAGGCCACTCGGCCCCAGCATTTT.

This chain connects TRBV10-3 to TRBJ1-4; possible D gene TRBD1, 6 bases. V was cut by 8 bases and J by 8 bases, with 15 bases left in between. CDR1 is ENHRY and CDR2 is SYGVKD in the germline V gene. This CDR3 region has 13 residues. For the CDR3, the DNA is TGTGCCATCGCGTCGCAGGGGAAGGAAAAACTGTTTTTT. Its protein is CAIASQGKEKLFF.

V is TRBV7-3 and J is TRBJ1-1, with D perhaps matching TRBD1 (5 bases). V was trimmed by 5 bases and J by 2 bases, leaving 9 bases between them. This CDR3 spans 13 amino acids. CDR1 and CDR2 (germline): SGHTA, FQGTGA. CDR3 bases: TGTGCCAGCAGCCCAGGGCCTAACACTGAAGCTTTCTTT. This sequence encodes CASSPGPNTEAFF.

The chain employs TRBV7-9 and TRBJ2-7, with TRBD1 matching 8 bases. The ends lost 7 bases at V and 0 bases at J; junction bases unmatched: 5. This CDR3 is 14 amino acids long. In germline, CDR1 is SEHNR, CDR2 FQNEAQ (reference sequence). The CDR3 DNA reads TGTGCCAGCACCCCGGGGACAGGCTCCTACGAGCAGTACTTC. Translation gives CASTPGTGSYEQYF.

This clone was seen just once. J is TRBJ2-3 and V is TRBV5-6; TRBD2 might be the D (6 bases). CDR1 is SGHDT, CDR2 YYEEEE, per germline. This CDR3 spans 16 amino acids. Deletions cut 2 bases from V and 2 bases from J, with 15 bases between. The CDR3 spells CASSFILRETTDTQYF. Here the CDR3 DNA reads TGTGCCAGCAGCTTCATACTACGGGAGACCACAGATACGCAGTATTTT.

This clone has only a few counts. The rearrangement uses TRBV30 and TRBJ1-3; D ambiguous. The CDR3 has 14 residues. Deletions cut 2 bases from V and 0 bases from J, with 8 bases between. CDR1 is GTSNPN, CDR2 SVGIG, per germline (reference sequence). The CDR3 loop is CAWSRSTSGNTIYF. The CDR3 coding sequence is TGTGCCTGGAGTAGGTCCACCTCTGGAAACACCATATATTTT.

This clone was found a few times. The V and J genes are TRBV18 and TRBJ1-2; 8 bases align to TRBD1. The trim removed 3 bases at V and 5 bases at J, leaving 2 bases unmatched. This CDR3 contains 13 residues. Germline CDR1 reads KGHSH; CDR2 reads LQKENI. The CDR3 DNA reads TGTGCCAGCTCACCGTGGACAGGGTATGGCTACACCTTC. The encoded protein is CASSPWTGYGYTF.

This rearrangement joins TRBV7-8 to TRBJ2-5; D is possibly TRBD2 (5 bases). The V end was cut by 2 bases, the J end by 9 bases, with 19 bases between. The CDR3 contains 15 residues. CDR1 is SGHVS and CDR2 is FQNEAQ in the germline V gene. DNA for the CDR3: TGTGCCAGCAGCTTATCTGAGACTACTCTTCTAGCCCAGTACTTC. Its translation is CASSLSETTLLAQYF.

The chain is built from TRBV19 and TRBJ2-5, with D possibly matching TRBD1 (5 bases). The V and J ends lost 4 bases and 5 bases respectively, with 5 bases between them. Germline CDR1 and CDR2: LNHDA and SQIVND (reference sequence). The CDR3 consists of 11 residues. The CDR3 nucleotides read TGTGCCAGTAGTACAGGGGAGACCCAGTACTTC. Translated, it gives CASSTGETQYF.

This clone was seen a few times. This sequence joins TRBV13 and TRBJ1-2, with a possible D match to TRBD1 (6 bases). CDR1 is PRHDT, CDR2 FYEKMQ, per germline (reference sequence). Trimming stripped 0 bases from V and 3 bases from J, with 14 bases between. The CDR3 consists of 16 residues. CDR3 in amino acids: CASSLGLGGHDYGYTF. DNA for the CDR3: TGTGCCAGCAGCTTAGGCCTGGGGGGGCACGACTATGGCTACACCTTC.

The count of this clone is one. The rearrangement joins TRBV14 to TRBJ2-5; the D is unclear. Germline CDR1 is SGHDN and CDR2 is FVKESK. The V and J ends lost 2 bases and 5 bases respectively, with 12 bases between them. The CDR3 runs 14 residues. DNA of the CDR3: TGTGCCAGCAGCCAAAGGTGGGGAACGGAGACCCAGTACTTC. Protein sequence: CASSQRWGTETQYF.

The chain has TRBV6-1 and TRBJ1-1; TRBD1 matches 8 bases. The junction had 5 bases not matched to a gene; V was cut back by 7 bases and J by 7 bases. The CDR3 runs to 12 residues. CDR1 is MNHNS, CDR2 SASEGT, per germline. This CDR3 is CASKFGQGEAFF. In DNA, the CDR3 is TGTGCCAGCAAATTCGGACAGGGTGAAGCTTTCTTT.

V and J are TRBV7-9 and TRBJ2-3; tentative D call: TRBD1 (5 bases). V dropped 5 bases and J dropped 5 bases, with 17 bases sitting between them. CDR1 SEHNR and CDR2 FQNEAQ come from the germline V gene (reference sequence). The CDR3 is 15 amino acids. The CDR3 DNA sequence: TGTGCCAGCAGCGCCCGACAGCGAGTTGGAGATACGCAGTATTTT. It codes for CASSARQRVGDTQYF.

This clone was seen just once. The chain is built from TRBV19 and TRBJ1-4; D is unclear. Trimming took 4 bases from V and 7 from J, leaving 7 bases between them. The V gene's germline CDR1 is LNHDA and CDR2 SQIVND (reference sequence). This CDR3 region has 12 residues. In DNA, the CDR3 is TGTGCCAGTAGTAGGATAAGTGAAAAACTGTTTTTT. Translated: CASSRISEKLFF.

CDR3: CAWNLAGGSSGNTIYF. CDR3 nucleotides: TGTGCCTGGAACTTGGCAGGGGGGAGCTCTGGAAACACCATATATTTT. J is TRBJ1-3 and V is TRBV30, with 7 bases fitting TRBD1. The germline V gene encodes CDR1 GTSNPN and CDR2 SVGIG (reference sequence). Germline trimming cut 4 bases from V and 0 bases from J; bases unmatched to any gene: 9. The CDR3 sequence is 16 residues long.

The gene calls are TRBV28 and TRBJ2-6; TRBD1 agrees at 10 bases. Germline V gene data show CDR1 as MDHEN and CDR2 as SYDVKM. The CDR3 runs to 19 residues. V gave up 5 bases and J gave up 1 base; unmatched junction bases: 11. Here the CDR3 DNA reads TGTGCCAGCAGTCGCCCGCCGGGACAGGGGTTTTCTGGGGCCAACGTCCTGACTTTC. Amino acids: CASSRPPGQGFSGANVLTF. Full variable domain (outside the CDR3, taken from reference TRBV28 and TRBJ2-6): DVKVTQSSRYLVKRTGEKVFLECVQDMDHENMFWYRQDPGLGLRLIYFSYDVKMKEKGDIPEGYSVSREKKERFSLILESASTNQTSMYLCASSRPPGQGFSGANVLTFGAGSRLTVL.

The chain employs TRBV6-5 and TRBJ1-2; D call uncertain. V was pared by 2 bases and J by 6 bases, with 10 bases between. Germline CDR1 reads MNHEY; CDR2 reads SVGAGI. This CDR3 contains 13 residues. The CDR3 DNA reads TGTGCCAGCAGTTACGGTGGGAGTAATGGCTACACCTTC. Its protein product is CASSYGGSNGYTF.

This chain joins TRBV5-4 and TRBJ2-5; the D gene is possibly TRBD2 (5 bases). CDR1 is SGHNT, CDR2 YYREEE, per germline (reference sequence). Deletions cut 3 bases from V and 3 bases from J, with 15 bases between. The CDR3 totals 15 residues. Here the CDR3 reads CASSSAPLAEETQYF. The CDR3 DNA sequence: TGTGCCAGCAGCTCGGCCCCCCTAGCAGAAGAGACCCAGTACTTC.

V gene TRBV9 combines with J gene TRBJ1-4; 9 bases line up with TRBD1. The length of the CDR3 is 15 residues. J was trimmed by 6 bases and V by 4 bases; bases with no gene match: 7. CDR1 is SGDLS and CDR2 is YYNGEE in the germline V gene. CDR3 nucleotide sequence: TGTGCCAGCAGCCTGGGACAGGGCGTTTATGAAAAACTGTTTTTT. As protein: CASSLGQGVYEKLFF.

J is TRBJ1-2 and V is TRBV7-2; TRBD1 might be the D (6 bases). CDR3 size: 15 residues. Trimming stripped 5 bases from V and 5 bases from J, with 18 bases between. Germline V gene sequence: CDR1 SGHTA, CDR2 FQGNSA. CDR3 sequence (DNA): TGTGCCAGCAGCAGAGGGGGGGCAGGGCAGTATGGCTACACCTTC. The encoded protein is CASSRGGAGQYGYTF.

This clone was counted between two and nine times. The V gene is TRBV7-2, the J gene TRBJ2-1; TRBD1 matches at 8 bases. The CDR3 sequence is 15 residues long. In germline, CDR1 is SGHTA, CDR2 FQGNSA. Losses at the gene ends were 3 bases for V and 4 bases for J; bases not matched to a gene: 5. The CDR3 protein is CASSFGQGGYNEQFF. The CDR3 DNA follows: TGTGCCAGCAGCTTTGGACAGGGTGGTTACAATGAGCAGTTCTTC. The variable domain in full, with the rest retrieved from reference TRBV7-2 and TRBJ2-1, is GAGVSQSPSNKVTEKGKDVELRCDPISGHTALYWYRQSLGQGLEFLIYFQGNSAPDKSGLPSDRFSAERTGGSVSTLTIQRTQQEDSAVYLCASSFGQGGYNEQFFGPGTRLTVL.

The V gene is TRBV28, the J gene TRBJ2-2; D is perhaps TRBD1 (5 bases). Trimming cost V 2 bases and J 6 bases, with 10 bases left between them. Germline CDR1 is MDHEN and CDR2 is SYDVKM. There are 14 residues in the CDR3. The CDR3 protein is CASSLGGAAGELFF. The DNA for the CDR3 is TGTGCCAGCAGTTTAGGTGGGGCGGCCGGGGAGCTGTTTTTT.

CDR3 coding DNA: TGTGCCGCGAAGTTAGGGACAGAGAATGAAAAACTGTTTTTT. Protein: CAAKLGTENEKLFF. The chain couples TRBV2 to TRBJ1-4, with 7 positions matching TRBD1. V gave up 11 bases and J gave up 5 bases; unmatched junction bases: 11. Looked up from germline, CDR1 is SNHLY and CDR2 is FYNNEI. The CDR3 is 14 residues long.

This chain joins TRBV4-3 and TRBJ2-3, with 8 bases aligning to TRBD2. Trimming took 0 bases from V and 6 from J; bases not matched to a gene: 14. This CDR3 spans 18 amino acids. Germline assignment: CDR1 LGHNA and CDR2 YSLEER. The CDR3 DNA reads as TGCGCCAGCAGCCAAGATTTGGCGGGGGGCCTTCTGTCGGATACGCAGTATTTT. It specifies CASSQDLAGGLLSDTQYF.

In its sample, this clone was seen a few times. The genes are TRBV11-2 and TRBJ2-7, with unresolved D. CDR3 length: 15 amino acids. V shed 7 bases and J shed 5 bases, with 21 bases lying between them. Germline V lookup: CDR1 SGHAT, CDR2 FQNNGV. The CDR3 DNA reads TGTGCCAGCACACCCTTGGCAACCTTCGCCAACGAGCAGTACTTC. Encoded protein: CASTPLATFANEQYF.

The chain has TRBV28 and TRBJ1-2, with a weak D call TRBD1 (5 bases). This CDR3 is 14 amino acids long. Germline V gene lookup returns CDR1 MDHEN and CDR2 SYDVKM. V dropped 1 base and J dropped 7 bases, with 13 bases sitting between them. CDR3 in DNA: TGTGCCAGCAGTTTATCCCCAGGGATCGGTGGCTACACCTTC. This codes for CASSLSPGIGGYTF.

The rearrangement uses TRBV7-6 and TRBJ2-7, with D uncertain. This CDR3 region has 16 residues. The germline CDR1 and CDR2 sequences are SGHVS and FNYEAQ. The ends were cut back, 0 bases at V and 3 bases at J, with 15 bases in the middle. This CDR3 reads CASSLAGRQNDYEQYF. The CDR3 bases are TGTGCCAGCAGCTTAGCGGGCAGACAAAACGACTACGAGCAGTACTTC.

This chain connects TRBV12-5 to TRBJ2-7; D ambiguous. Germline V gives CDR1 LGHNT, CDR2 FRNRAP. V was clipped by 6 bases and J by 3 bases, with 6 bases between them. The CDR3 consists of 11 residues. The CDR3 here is CASGRNYEQYF. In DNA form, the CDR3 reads TGTGCTAGTGGCCGCAACTACGAGCAGTACTTC.

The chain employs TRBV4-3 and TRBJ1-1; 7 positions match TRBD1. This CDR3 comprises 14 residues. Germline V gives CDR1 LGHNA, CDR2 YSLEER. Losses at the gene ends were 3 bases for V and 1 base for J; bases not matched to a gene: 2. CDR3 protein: CASSQGTANTEAFF. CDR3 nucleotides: TGCGCCAGCAGCCAGGGGACAGCGAACACTGAAGCTTTCTTT.

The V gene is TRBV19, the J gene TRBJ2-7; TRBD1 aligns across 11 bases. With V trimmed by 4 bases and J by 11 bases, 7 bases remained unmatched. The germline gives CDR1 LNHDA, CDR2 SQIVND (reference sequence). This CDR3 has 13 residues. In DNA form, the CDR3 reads TGTGCCAGTAGTACCACGAAGGGACAGGGGGAGTACTTC. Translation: CASSTTKGQGEYF.